This TCR beta chain was identified during a study of cytomegalovirus exposure and HLA in healthy donors. Whole-study results and caveats: Researchers reported that a few CMV-associated chains were confirmed in vitro as CMV antigen-specific. An ancestry cluster, one associated with Asian ancestry, reportedly showed fewer N-insertions than the approximately 670-donor mean in a later analysis. HLA allele associations emerged for roughly 16,000 TCR beta sequences in a later analysis, at 0.05 false discovery rate.

The CDR3 sequence is 14 residues long. Germline-derived CDR1 and CDR2 are SGHTA and FQGNSA. The V end was cut by 3 bases, the J end by 0 bases, with 6 bases between. The PCR employed 60 Vbeta primers together with 13 Jbeta primers. Assay: immunoSEQ multiplex PCR; the TCRdb copy retains only in-frame clones and omits some. This table has 30,000 to 40,000 clones, 44% appearing once. Donors showed nominal health when sampled, although they likely had unrecorded immune exposures. Concerning this clone itself: Its cognate antigen is unknown.

The chain couples TRBV7-2 to TRBJ1-3; D is undetermined. Material: PBMCs. The TCR was taken from a woman in her 50s in good health and CMV-seronegative. The CDR3, as DNA: TGTGCCAGCAGCTTCACGAGCTCTGGAAACACCATATATTTT. Residues: CASSFTSSGNTIYF.